Following are 22 T cell receptor beta chains from one sample sequenced in a study of blood T cell repertoires in COVID-19. This table comes from immunoSEQ multiplex PCR, and its TCRdb copy is limited to in-frame clones, with some not included. The data contain around 140,000 clones, about 90% of them singletons. The sample was peripheral blood. The source is a middle-aged man with active COVID-19.

This clone was seen only once. The chain has TRBV9 and TRBJ2-1; 7 bases agree with TRBD1. Trimming removed 4 bases from V and 4 bases from J; junction bases left unmatched: 11. Germline V CDR1 and CDR2: SGDLS, YYNGEE. This CDR3 has 16 amino acids. The CDR3 sequence: CASSPARGRNYNEQFF. DNA of the CDR3: TGTGCCAGCAGCCCTGCTAGGGGGCGGAATTACAATGAGCAGTTCTTC.

CDR3 sequence (DNA): TGTGCCAGTCGGGGTAATGAAAAACTGTTTTTT. It specifies CASRGNEKLFF. The chain has TRBV6-6 and TRBJ1-4; D gene uncertain. The V gene lost 9 bases and the J gene lost 4 bases, with 6 bases spanning the gap. Germline V gene data show CDR1 as MNHNY and CDR2 as SVGAGI (reference sequence). The CDR3 is 11 amino acids.

The table lists this clone with a count of one. J is TRBJ1-3 and V is TRBV19; 8 bases map to TRBD1. Germline V gene data show CDR1 as LNHDA and CDR2 as SQIVND (reference sequence). Trimming removed 3 bases from V and 3 bases from J; junction bases left unmatched: 7. The CDR3 runs to 16 residues. CDR3 DNA sequence: TGTGCCAGTAGTATGGGGGACAGGTATCGTGGAAACACCATATATTTT. The encoded protein is CASSMGDRYRGNTIYF.

The DNA for the CDR3 is TGTGCCAGCAGCCCCCCGAGGGCCACTGAAGCTTTCTTT. Its translation is CASSPPRATEAFF. The V call is TRBV5-6, the J call TRBJ1-1, with no clear D. V was shortened by 4 bases and J by 4 bases, with 11 bases between the two germline ends. CDR1 and CDR2 (germline): SGHDT, YYEEEE. The CDR3 extends over 13 amino acids.

Comment on this clone: This same CDR3 is encoded by further DNA sequences in the sample. This chain connects TRBV3-1 (or the pseudogene TRBV3-2) to TRBJ2-3; D is ambiguous. V shed 3 bases and J shed 0 bases, with 7 bases lying between them. The CDR3 length is 14 residues. Germline V gives CDR1 LGHDT, CDR2 YNNKEL (reference sequence). In nucleotides, the CDR3 is TGTGCCAGCAGCCAGACAACTAGCACAGATACGCAGTATTTT. Protein: CASSQTTSTDTQYF.

The chain combines TRBV29-1 with TRBJ1-1; 9 nucleotides match TRBD1. Germline CDR1 reads SQVTM; CDR2 reads ANQGSEA. Germline trimming cut 8 bases from V and 0 bases from J; bases unmatched to any gene: 7. The CDR3 extends over 14 amino acids. The CDR3 loop is CSSTRTGVNTEAFF. The CDR3 bases are TGCAGCTCAACTAGGACAGGGGTGAACACTGAAGCTTTCTTT.

The chain has TRBV3-1 (or the pseudogene TRBV3-2) and TRBJ1-2; 10 bases are shared with TRBD1. This CDR3 region has 13 residues. From germline, CDR1 is LGHDT and CDR2 YNNKEL (reference sequence). After removal of 6 bases from V and 8 bases from J, the junction contained 6 bases not matched to a gene. The CDR3 here is CASRRQGAEGYTF. In DNA form, the CDR3 reads TGTGCCAGCAGACGACAGGGGGCAGAGGGCTACACCTTC.

The rearrangement uses TRBV5-4 and TRBJ2-3, with 7 positions matching TRBD2. Trimming removed 5 bases from V and 3 bases from J; junction bases left unmatched: 3. Germline lookup yields CDR1 SGHNT and CDR2 YYREEE (reference sequence). This CDR3 spans 13 amino acids. The CDR3 DNA follows: TGTGCCAGCAGTCCCGGGGGGACAGATACGCAGTATTTT. It codes for CASSPGGTDTQYF.

The chain couples TRBV20-1 to TRBJ2-7; a weak D match, TRBD2 (6 bases). V shed 3 bases and J shed 2 bases, with 20 bases lying between them. Germline CDR1 is DFQATT and CDR2 is SNEGSKA (reference sequence). This CDR3 is 16 amino acids long. CDR3 sequence (DNA): TGCAGTGCTAGTAGAGGAGGGGTCGTAGCGGCCTACGAGCAGTACTTC. Residues: CSASRGGVVAAYEQYF.

The gene calls are TRBV18 and TRBJ1-2, with TRBD1 identical over 7 bases. This CDR3 spans 12 amino acids. Unmatched junction bases numbered 6, after V lost 6 bases and J lost 8 bases. Germline loops: CDR1 KGHSH, CDR2 LQKENI. The CDR3 region is CASSPGTVGYTF. The CDR3 bases are TGTGCCAGCTCCCCTGGGACAGTCGGCTACACCTTC.

This rearrangement joins TRBV6-5 to TRBJ2-3, with D possibly matching TRBD2 (7 bases). This CDR3 has 13 residues. Germline CDR1 MNHEY, CDR2 SVGAGI. The V end was cut by 6 bases, the J end by 6 bases, with 13 bases between. The CDR3 is CASSRAGADTQYF. The CDR3 DNA sequence: TGTGCCAGCAGCCGCGCGGGGGCCGATACGCAGTATTTT.

The gene calls are TRBV6-4 and TRBJ1-5; the D is unclear. From germline, CDR1 is MRHNA and CDR2 SNTAGT. The CDR3 loop spans 13 amino acids. V was pared by 8 bases and J by 0 bases, with 8 bases between. The CDR3 region is CASAEGSNQPQHF. The CDR3 coding sequence is TGTGCCAGCGCTGAGGGTAGCAATCAGCCCCAGCATTTT.

The chain has TRBV27 and TRBJ2-1; maybe TRBD2 (7 bases). The V gene's germline CDR1 is MNHEY and CDR2 SMNVEV (reference sequence). The germline V and J ends were trimmed by 7 bases and 3 bases, with 19 bases remaining between them. This CDR3 has 16 residues. DNA for the CDR3: TGTGCCAGCAAAAAAGCGGCGGGGGCCAACTACAATGAGCAGTTCTTC. Translated, it gives CASKKAAGANYNEQFF.

The chain uses TRBV19 and TRBJ1-5; D unresolved. The CDR3 spans 16 residues. The ends were cut back, 0 bases at V and 3 bases at J, with 12 bases in the middle. Germline lookup yields CDR1 LNHDA and CDR2 SQIVND (reference sequence). The chain's CDR3 is CASSIDQAPNNQPQHF. CDR3 coding DNA: TGTGCCAGTAGTATAGATCAGGCGCCCAACAATCAGCCCCAGCATTTT.

The J gene is TRBJ2-3, the V gene TRBV7-8; the match to TRBD2 covers 7 bases. CDR3 size: 22 residues. CDR1 SGHVS and CDR2 FQNEAQ come from the germline V gene. V shed 1 base and J 0 bases; nucleotides not matched to a gene: 22. The DNA for the CDR3 is TGTGCCAGCAGCTTAGTTAGGACTCCTAGCGGAAGCCGCCTTGGGAGCACAGATACGCAGTATTTT. Its translation is CASSLVRTPSGSRLGSTDTQYF.

The V gene is TRBV7-9, the J gene TRBJ2-4; TRBD1 agrees at 9 bases. V was clipped by 2 bases and J by 4 bases; unmatched bases: 9. Germline values: CDR1 SEHNR, CDR2 FQNEAQ (reference sequence). This CDR3 is 17 amino acids long. The CDR3 here is CASSLLTGTGQKNIQYF. The CDR3 nucleotides are TGTGCCAGCAGCTTATTGACGGGGACAGGGCAAAAAAACATTCAGTACTTC.

This clone was detected only a few times. The chain has TRBV2 and TRBJ1-5; no clear D. With 2 bases removed from V and 7 bases from J, the gap between germline ends came to 15 bases. The CDR3 is 15 residues long. CDR1 SNHLY and CDR2 FYNNEI come from the germline V gene. CDR3: CASSETKVAAQPQHF. Written as DNA, the CDR3 is TGTGCCAGCAGTGAAACCAAGGTTGCGGCGCAGCCCCAGCATTTT.

The chain couples TRBV27 to TRBJ2-7; D possibly corresponds to TRBD2 (6 bases). The germline V gene encodes CDR1 MNHEY and CDR2 SMNVEV (reference sequence). This CDR3 region has 12 residues. Trimming removed 9 bases from V and 2 bases from J, with 11 bases in between. The CDR3: CASRDSTYEQYF. The CDR3 bases are TGTGCCAGTCGGGACTCGACCTACGAGCAGTACTTC.

This chain uses TRBV15 with TRBJ1-3, with 9 bases that match TRBD1. Trimming took 2 bases from V and 4 from J; bases not matched to a gene: 9. This CDR3 is 17 amino acids long. CDR1 and CDR2 from the germline V gene are LNHNV and YYDKDF (reference sequence). The CDR3 is CATSRRTGTGRGNTIYF. CDR3 bases: TGTGCCACCAGCAGACGTACCGGGACAGGGAGGGGAAACACCATATATTTT.

The chain links TRBV5-5 to TRBJ1-2, with D uncertain. The V and J ends lost 2 bases and 4 bases respectively, with 9 bases between them. The CDR3 spans 13 residues. Germline V gives CDR1 SGHKS, CDR2 YYEKEE (reference sequence). CDR3 sequence reads: CASSLRGVYGYTF. The CDR3 nucleotides read TGTGCCAGCAGCTTAAGAGGAGTCTATGGCTACACCTTC.

This clone was detected a few times. The chain recombines TRBV6-1 with TRBJ1-2; D not certain. CDR3 length: 13 amino acids. CDR1 is MNHNS, CDR2 SASEGT, per germline. V was shortened by 3 bases and J by 5 bases, with 10 bases between the two germline ends. Here the CDR3 reads CASSESNLYGYTF. CDR3 coding DNA: TGTGCCAGCAGTGAGAGCAACTTGTATGGCTACACCTTC.

V gene TRBV13 combines with J gene TRBJ1-6, with D unclear. V lost 1 base and J 7 bases, leaving 2 bases between the germline ends. Germline CDR1 and CDR2: PRHDT and FYEKMQ (reference sequence). The length of the CDR3 is 12 residues. CDR3 amino acids: CASSLVNSPLHF. The CDR3 bases are TGTGCCAGCAGCTTAGTAAATTCACCCCTCCACTTT.